The clone carrying this T cell receptor beta chain was detected a few times. V was cut by 0 bases and J by 8 bases, with 16 bases left in between. Germline-derived CDR1 and CDR2 are LGHNA and YNFKEQ. The CDR3 is 15 amino acids. Only in-frame clones appear in the TCRdb table, and some are missing; sequencing was by immunoSEQ multiplex PCR. Of roughly 43,000 clones listed, about 89% are singletons. The data derive from a study of control samples from healthy donors and cancer patients. V usage is TRBV4-2 and J usage is TRBJ1-2; a possible D gene is TRBD1 (5 bases). The sequenced sample consisted of PBMCs. The TCR sequence derives from a woman aged 60-70 years with lung cancer. CDR3 DNA: TGTGCCAGCAGCCAAGATGAAGGGACCCGGGGCGGCTACACCTTC. Its protein product is CASSQDEGTRGGYTF.